The entry below describes one TCR beta chain. The CDR3 totals 15 residues. Looked up from germline, CDR1 is SGHTA and CDR2 is FQGNSA. V gave up 1 base and J gave up 2 bases, with 12 bases separating them. The data belong to a study of blood T cell repertoires in COVID-19. At the level of the study: Acute-phase and convalescent COVID-19 samples originated in the United States, Italy and Spain. PBMCs, B-cell-depleted T cells, or T cells provided the cDNA or gDNA that made up the material.

In the authors' workflow: Estimation of nucleated cell counts was performed using reference gene primer amplification. Clones were read by immunoSEQ multiplex PCR, and TCRdb kept only the in-frame ones, dropping some. The D gene and trimming were derived from the DNA, and the V and J assignments and clone size from that table. The sample lists under 200,000 clones; under 85% were seen once. The chain has TRBV7-2 and TRBJ2-7; D possibly corresponds to TRBD2 (5 bases). Sequenced: peripheral blood. The clonotype comes from a man aged 55 to 69 with active or convalescent COVID-19. The CDR3 sequence: CASSLGLADTYEQYF. CDR3 bases: TGTGCCAGCAGCTTAGGGCTAGCCGATACCTACGAGCAGTACTTC.